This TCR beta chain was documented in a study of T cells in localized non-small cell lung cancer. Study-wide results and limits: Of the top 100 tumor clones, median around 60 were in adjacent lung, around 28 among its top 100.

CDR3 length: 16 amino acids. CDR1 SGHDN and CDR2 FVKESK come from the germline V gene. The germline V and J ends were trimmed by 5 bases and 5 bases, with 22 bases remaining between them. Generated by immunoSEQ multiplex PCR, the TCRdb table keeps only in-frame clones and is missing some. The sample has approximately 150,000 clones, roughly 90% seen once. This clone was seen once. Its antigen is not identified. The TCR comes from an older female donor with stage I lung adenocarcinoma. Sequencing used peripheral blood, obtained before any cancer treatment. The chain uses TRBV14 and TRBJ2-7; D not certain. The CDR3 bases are TGTGCCAGCAGCGCCCAGATTGGTAGGCCAGCCGACGAGCAGTACTTC. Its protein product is CASSAQIGRPADEQYF.